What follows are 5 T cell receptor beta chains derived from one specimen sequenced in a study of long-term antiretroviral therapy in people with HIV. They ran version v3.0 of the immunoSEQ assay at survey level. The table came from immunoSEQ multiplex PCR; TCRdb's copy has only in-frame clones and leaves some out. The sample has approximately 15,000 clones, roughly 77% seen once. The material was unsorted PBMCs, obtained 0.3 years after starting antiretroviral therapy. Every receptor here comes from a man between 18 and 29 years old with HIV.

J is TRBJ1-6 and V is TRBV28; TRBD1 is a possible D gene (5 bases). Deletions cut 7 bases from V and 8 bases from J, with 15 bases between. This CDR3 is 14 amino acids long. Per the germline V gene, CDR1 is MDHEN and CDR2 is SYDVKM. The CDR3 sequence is CASTSRGGHSPLHF. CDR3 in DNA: TGTGCCAGCACCTCGAGGGGAGGTCATTCACCCCTCCACTTT.

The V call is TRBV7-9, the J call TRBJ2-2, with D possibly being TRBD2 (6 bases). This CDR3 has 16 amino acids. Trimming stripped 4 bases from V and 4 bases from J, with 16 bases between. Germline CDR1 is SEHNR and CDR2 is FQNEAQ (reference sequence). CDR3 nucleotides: TGTGCCAGCAGCTACCTCGCGGGGACCTCCACCGGGGAGCTGTTTTTT. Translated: CASSYLAGTSTGELFF.

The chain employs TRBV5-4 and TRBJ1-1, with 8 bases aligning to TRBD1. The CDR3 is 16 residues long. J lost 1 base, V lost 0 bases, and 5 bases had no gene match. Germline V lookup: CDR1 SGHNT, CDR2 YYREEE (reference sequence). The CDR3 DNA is TGTGCCAGCAGCTTGGATCGAGGACAGGGGAACACTGAAGCTTTCTTT. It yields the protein CASSLDRGQGNTEAFF.

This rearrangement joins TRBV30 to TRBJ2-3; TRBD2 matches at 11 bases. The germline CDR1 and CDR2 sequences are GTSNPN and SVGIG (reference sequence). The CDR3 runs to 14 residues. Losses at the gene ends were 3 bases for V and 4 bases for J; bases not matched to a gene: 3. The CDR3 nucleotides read TGTGCCTGGAGCCCGGGACTAGCGGCAGATACGCAGTATTTT. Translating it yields CAWSPGLAADTQYF.

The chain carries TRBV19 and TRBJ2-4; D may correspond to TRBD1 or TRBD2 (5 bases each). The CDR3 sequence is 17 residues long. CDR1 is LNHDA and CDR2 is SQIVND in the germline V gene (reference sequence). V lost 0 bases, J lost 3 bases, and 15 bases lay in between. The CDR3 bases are TGTGCCAGTAGTATAGAGGCTGGGGGTCTAGGCAAAAACATTCAGTACTTC. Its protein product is CASSIEAGGLGKNIQYF.